This T cell receptor (beta chain) was captured by sequencing in a study of OX40 agonist ivuxolimab in advanced cancers. Across the study: Every patient in dose escalation had hepatocellular carcinoma, melanoma, renal cell or head and neck cancer. Therapy given before enrollment (anti-PD-1, anti-PD-L1 or anti-CTLA-4) was allowed, and 40% to 45% had some. Findings and caveats of the study: Blood T cells, both CD4+ and CD8+, expanded clonally by week 6 at 0.1 to 3.0 mg/kg.

Blood draws occurred at baseline, cycle 4 day 1, and cycle 7 day 1. This clone has a single count. Antigen specificity is unknown. Germline assignment: CDR1 ENHRY and CDR2 SYGVKD. V lost 2 bases, J lost 7 bases, and 8 bases lay in between. The CDR3 is made up of 12 amino acids. Data came from immunoSEQ multiplex PCR; TCRdb stores just in-frame clones and leaves some out. The repertoire holds approximately 60,000 clones, with roughly 80% as singletons. The rearrangement uses TRBV10-3 and TRBJ1-2; D unresolved. The specimen was CD4+ or CD8+ T cells sorted from blood, collected in a trial of the OX40 agonist ivuxolimab. The TCR comes from an adult with an advanced solid tumor such as melanoma, head and neck, liver or kidney cancer. The CDR3 nucleotides are TGTGCCATCAGTGAGCTAGGGTTTGGCTACACCTTC. Translation gives CAISELGFGYTF.